The rows below give T cell receptor beta chains drawn from one sample of a study of blood T cell repertoires in COVID-19. Some clones are missing from TCRdb's copy, which holds only in-frame ones; the method was immunoSEQ multiplex PCR. The table records tens of thousands of clones, about nine tenths of them present only once. Sequenced input: peripheral blood. Receptor source: a man in his sixties with acute or convalescent COVID-19. Both conserved end residues are part of each CDR3. Fields, in order: clone size, CDR3 length, J gene, D gene, V gene, CDR3 protein, CDR3 DNA. The D gene is left open where the match is weak. Where a row states a size, it is once, few, many or the class of an expanded clone; other rows omit it.

>-|14|TRBJ1-1|TRBD1|TRBV2
CASSGGQMNTEAFF
TGTGCCAGCAGTGGGGGACAGATGAACACTGAAGCTTTCTTT
>-|14|TRBJ1-2|-|TRBV6-2/TRBV6-3
CASSYSTRGYGYTF
TGTGCCAGCAGTTACTCGACCAGGGGCTATGGCTACACCTTC
>medium-sized|15|TRBJ1-4|TRBD1|TRBV30
CAWSVRAGGSEKLFF
TGTGCCTGGAGTGTACGCGCAGGGGGCAGTGAAAAACTGTTTTTT
>-|14|TRBJ1-5|TRBD1|TRBV9
CASSRTGGAQPQHF
TGTGCCAGCAGCCGGACAGGGGGGGCTCAGCCCCAGCATTTT
>-|15|TRBJ1-2|-|TRBV19
CASSMEASINYGYTF
TGTGCCAGTAGTATGGAGGCTTCCATTAACTATGGCTACACCTTC
>once|12|TRBJ1-1|-|TRBV11-2
CASSFARQWAFF
TGTGCCAGCAGCTTTGCTAGACAGTGGGCTTTCTTT
>-|15|TRBJ2-1|-|TRBV6-1
CASSEVQVSYNEQFF
TGTGCCAGCAGTGAAGTCCAGGTATCCTACAATGAGCAGTTCTTC
>-|15|TRBJ2-7|-|TRBV5-6
CASSLGPGGSYEQYF
TGTGCCAGCAGCTTGGGCCCCGGAGGCTCCTACGAGCAGTACTTC
>-|15|TRBJ1-4|-|TRBV23-1
CASSNVRARGEKLFF
TGCGCCAGCAGTAATGTGCGGGCTCGGGGGGAAAAACTGTTTTTT
>-|12|TRBJ2-1|-|TRBV12-3/TRBV12-4
CASSQLYNEQFF
TGTGCCAGCAGTCAACTCTACAATGAGCAGTTCTTC
>-|11|TRBJ2-1|-|TRBV20-1
CSLGRGNEQFF
TGCAGTTTGGGCCGGGGGAATGAGCAGTTCTTC
>-|14|TRBJ2-7|-|TRBV7-2
CASSGRTTAYEQYF
TGTGCCAGCAGCGGACGGACAACGGCCTACGAGCAGTACTTC
>-|16|TRBJ1-2|TRBD1|TRBV5-6
CASSLVGQGANYGYTF
TGTGCCAGCAGCTTGGTAGGCCAGGGGGCAAACTATGGCTACACCTTC
>-|19|TRBJ2-1|TRBD2|TRBV29-1
CSVETFSGGTAKSYNEQFF
TGCAGCGTTGAGACCTTCAGCGGGGGAACTGCGAAGTCCTACAATGAGCAGTTCTTC
>-|13|TRBJ2-1|-|TRBV3-1/TRBV3-2
CASSQGGVYEQFF
TGTGCCAGCAGCCAAGGGGGAGTTTATGAGCAGTTCTTC
>-|14|TRBJ1-1|TRBD1|TRBV27
CASSPWTGRTEAFF
TGTGCCAGCAGTCCATGGACAGGGCGAACTGAAGCTTTCTTT
>-|19|TRBJ2-1|TRBD2|TRBV7-8
CASSLALAGALRSYNEQFF
TGTGCCAGCAGCTTAGCGCTAGCGGGGGCCTTACGATCCTACAATGAGCAGTTCTTC
>-|15|TRBJ1-1|-|TRBV3-1/TRBV3-2
CASSQVAAPNTEAFF
TGTGCCAGCAGCCAAGTAGCAGCACCGAACACTGAAGCTTTCTTT
>-|17|TRBJ1-1|-|TRBV5-1
CASSLVGLRRMNTEAFF
TGCGCCAGCAGCTTGGTGGGCCTCCGGAGGATGAACACTGAAGCTTTCTTT
>-|19|TRBJ1-6|-|TRBV18
CASSPQPTTAGLRNSPLHF
TGTGCCAGCTCACCACAACCTACGACTGCGGGATTAAGGAATTCACCCCTCCACTTT
>-|16|TRBJ1-5|-|TRBV19
CASSPPGQGRNQPQHF
TGTGCCAGTAGTCCCCCCGGTCAGGGGCGAAATCAGCCCCAGCATTTT
>once|13|TRBJ1-1|TRBD1|TRBV10-3
CAVAPGQGAEAFF
TGTGCCGTGGCACCGGGACAGGGGGCTGAAGCTTTCTTT
>-|13|TRBJ2-7|-|TRBV11-2
CASSYDRPYEQYF
TGTGCCAGCAGCTATGACAGGCCCTACGAGCAGTACTTC
>-|10|TRBJ1-2|-|TRBV20-1
CSASRQGYTF
TGCAGTGCTAGTCGACAAGGCTACACCTTC
>-|12|TRBJ1-2|-|TRBV19
CASSISGYGYTF
TGTGCCAGTAGTATCAGCGGCTATGGCTACACCTTC
>-|14|TRBJ2-7|-|TRBV3-1/TRBV3-2
CASSPRGRGGEQYF
TGTGCCAGCAGCCCCAGGGGCAGGGGTGGCGAGCAGTACTTC
>-|16|TRBJ1-1|TRBD1|TRBV9
CASSVAPSGGVTEAFF
TGTGCCAGCAGCGTAGCGCCCTCAGGGGGCGTCACTGAAGCTTTCTTT
>-|13|TRBJ1-2|-|TRBV5-1
CASSRLSNYGYTF
TGCGCCAGCAGCAGACTTTCTAACTATGGCTACACCTTC
>-|14|TRBJ1-1|TRBD1|TRBV2
CASSGRTGGTEAFF
TGTGCCAGCAGCGGGAGGACAGGGGGTACTGAAGCTTTCTTT